These T cell receptor beta chains were read from a single sample in a study of beta chain features in type 1 diabetes. Sequenced by immunoSEQ multiplex PCR; TCRdb stores in-frame clones only, minus some. The sample contains fewer than 350,000 clones, around 16% of which appear only once. The sequenced sample consisted of naive CD4+ T cells from blood. These receptors originate from a man younger than 30 with type 1 diabetes. The CDR3 runs from the conserved cysteine through the conserved F or W. Fields, in order: V gene, D gene, J gene, clone size, CDR3 protein, CDR3 DNA. A D gene is named only where the DNA matches it firmly. Size is omitted from some rows. Given values are once, few, many or a class for expanded clones.

>TRBV28|NA|TRBJ2-5|few
CASSYLTSQETQYF
TGTGCCAGCAGTTACCTGACTTCTCAAGAGACCCAGTACTTC
>TRBV7-2|NA|TRBJ1-6|NA
CASSLVGGSGWLSPLHF
TGTGCCAGCAGCTTAGTGGGAGGGTCTGGATGGTTGTCACCCCTCCACTTT
>TRBV18|NA|TRBJ1-2|NA
CASTNPTVNYGYTF
TGTGCCAGCACCAACCCGACAGTTAACTATGGCTACACCTTC
>TRBV5-1|NA|TRBJ1-1|NA
CASSRGQSTEAFF
TGCGCCAGCAGCAGAGGACAGTCCACTGAAGCTTTCTTT
>TRBV11-2|NA|TRBJ1-5|NA
CASSWTGNQPQHF
TGTGCCAGCAGCTGGACGGGGAATCAGCCCCAGCATTTT
>TRBV11-2|NA|TRBJ2-5|NA
CASSWSGFQETQYF
TGTGCCAGCAGCTGGTCAGGGTTCCAAGAGACCCAGTACTTC
>TRBV4-1|TRBD2|TRBJ2-1|NA
CASSQEKRGGLVEQFF
TGCGCCAGCAGCCAAGAAAAGCGGGGGGGCCTCGTTGAGCAGTTCTTC
>TRBV4-3|NA|TRBJ2-7|NA
CASSQETQASYEQYF
TGCGCCAGCAGCCAAGAAACACAGGCATCCTACGAGCAGTACTTC
>TRBV4-2|TRBD2|TRBJ2-7|few
CASSQDKASGTNF
TGTGCCAGCAGCCAAGATAAGGCTAGCGGGACCAACTTC
>TRBV18|TRBD1|TRBJ2-7|NA
CASSPGTGYEQYF
TGTGCCAGCTCACCGGGGACAGGCTACGAGCAGTACTTC
>TRBV19|NA|TRBJ1-5|once
CASTESGGRLQPQHF
TGTGCCAGTACTGAATCCGGGGGGCGCCTTCAGCCCCAGCATTTT
>TRBV15|NA|TRBJ2-3|NA
CATSRRGAYTDTQYF
TGTGCCACCAGCAGACGGGGGGCCTACACAGATACGCAGTATTTT
>TRBV9|NA|TRBJ2-1|NA
CASSVGGAVGYNEQFF
TGTGCCAGCAGCGTAGGCGGGGCAGTAGGATACAATGAGCAGTTCTTC
>TRBV2|NA|TRBJ1-3|few
CASKGNSGNTIYF
TGTGCCAGCAAGGGGAACTCTGGAAACACCATATATTTT
>TRBV28|NA|TRBJ1-4|few
CASQGAGNPTNEKLFF
TGTGCCAGTCAAGGAGCAGGGAACCCAACTAATGAAAAACTGTTTTTT
>TRBV4-3|TRBD2|TRBJ2-1|NA
CASSQDFQASGGDEQFF
TGCGCCAGCAGCCAAGATTTCCAGGCTAGCGGGGGTGATGAGCAGTTCTTC
>TRBV29-1|TRBD1|TRBJ2-5|few
CSVEFNRGVETQYF
TGCAGCGTTGAATTTAACAGGGGTGTGGAGACCCAGTACTTC
>TRBV7-2|NA|TRBJ2-7|NA
CASSLVTTFYEQYF
TGTGCCAGCAGCTTAGTCACCACTTTCTACGAGCAGTACTTC
>TRBV4-2|TRBD1|TRBJ2-3|few
CASSRTGDLTSTDTQYF
TGTGCCAGCAGCCGGACAGGGGACTTGACTAGCACAGATACGCAGTATTTT
>TRBV19|NA|TRBJ2-7|NA
CASSAPGSYEQYF
TGTGCCAGTAGTGCCCCAGGTTCCTACGAGCAGTACTTC
>TRBV6-6|TRBD1|TRBJ1-6|few
CASSSTGEGNSPLHF
TGTGCCAGCAGTTCGACAGGGGAGGGCAATTCACCCCTCCACTTT
>TRBV29-1|NA|TRBJ2-2|few
CSVDLAGANTGELFF
TGCAGCGTTGATCTCGCAGGGGCGAACACCGGGGAGCTGTTTTTT
>TRBV7-9|NA|TRBJ2-7|NA
CASSSVFNEQYF
TGTGCCAGCAGCAGCGTCTTCAACGAGCAGTACTTC
>TRBV29-1|NA|TRBJ2-6|few
CSVEYGGSGANVLTF
TGCAGCGTTGAGTACGGAGGCTCTGGGGCCAACGTCCTGACTTTC